This is a list of T cell receptor beta chains from one sample in a study of blood T cell repertoires in COVID-19. Clones were sequenced by immunoSEQ multiplex PCR, and TCRdb holds only the in-frame ones, with some missing. The repertoire holds approximately 200,000 clones, with 70% to 90% as singletons. Sequencing was carried out using PBMCs or T cells enriched from blood (not recorded which). The receptors here all came from a man aged 30-40 years who had recovered from COVID-19. CDR3s include the opening cysteine and the closing phenylalanine or tryptophan. A D gene is named only where the DNA matches it firmly. Only part of the rows carry a size: once, few, many, or a class if the clone is expanded.

clone_size: -; cdr3_length: 16; d_call: TRBD2; j_call: TRBJ2-1; v_call: TRBV3-1/TRBV3-2; cdr3_aa: CASSQASGGSYNEQFF; cdr3_nt: TGTGCCAGCAGCCAAGCTAGCGGGGGATCCTACAATGAGCAGTTCTTC
clone_size: -; cdr3_length: 15; d_call: -; j_call: TRBJ2-1; v_call: TRBV9; cdr3_aa: CASSVGASGYNEQFF; cdr3_nt: TGTGCCAGCAGCGTAGGAGCTTCAGGGTACAATGAGCAGTTCTTC
clone_size: -; cdr3_length: 15; d_call: -; j_call: TRBJ2-3; v_call: TRBV6-5; cdr3_aa: CASRPAFTSTDTQYF; cdr3_nt: TGTGCCAGCAGACCCGCCTTCACTAGCACAGATACGCAGTATTTT
clone_size: -; cdr3_length: 12; d_call: TRBD2; j_call: TRBJ2-7; v_call: TRBV19; cdr3_aa: CATRTSSYEQYF; cdr3_nt: TGTGCCACCCGGACTAGCAGCTACGAGCAGTACTTC
clone_size: -; cdr3_length: 14; d_call: -; j_call: TRBJ1-2; v_call: TRBV5-1; cdr3_aa: CASSLSGQPYGYTF; cdr3_nt: TGCGCCAGCAGCTTATCCGGACAACCCTATGGCTACACCTTC
clone_size: once; cdr3_length: 16; d_call: -; j_call: TRBJ2-4; v_call: TRBV19; cdr3_aa: CASSPRLDVAKNIQYF; cdr3_nt: TGTGCCAGTAGTCCCCGACTGGATGTGGCCAAAAACATTCAGTACTTC
clone_size: -; cdr3_length: 14; d_call: TRBD1; j_call: TRBJ2-2; v_call: TRBV6-5; cdr3_aa: CASTGTGRAGELFF; cdr3_nt: TGTGCCAGCACGGGGACAGGGAGGGCCGGGGAGCTGTTTTTT
clone_size: -; cdr3_length: 11; d_call: -; j_call: TRBJ1-3; v_call: TRBV19; cdr3_aa: CASRTGATIYF; cdr3_nt: TGTGCCAGTAGAACCGGAGCCACCATATATTTT
clone_size: -; cdr3_length: 12; d_call: -; j_call: TRBJ1-2; v_call: TRBV3-1/TRBV3-2; cdr3_aa: CASSNTGNGYTF; cdr3_nt: TGTGCCAGCAGCAACACAGGGAATGGCTACACCTTC
clone_size: -; cdr3_length: 15; d_call: TRBD2; j_call: TRBJ2-2; v_call: TRBV12-5; cdr3_aa: CASGFLAGETGELFF; cdr3_nt: TGTGCTAGTGGTTTTCTAGCGGGAGAGACCGGGGAGCTGTTTTTT
clone_size: -; cdr3_length: 16; d_call: TRBD2; j_call: TRBJ2-1; v_call: TRBV20-1; cdr3_aa: CSASSTIAGGHNEQFF; cdr3_nt: TGCAGTGCTAGTAGCACGATAGCGGGAGGACACAATGAGCAGTTCTTC
clone_size: -; cdr3_length: 16; d_call: TRBD1; j_call: TRBJ1-6; v_call: TRBV9; cdr3_aa: CASSVGITGGNSPLHF; cdr3_nt: TGTGCCAGCAGCGTCGGTATCACAGGGGGTAATTCACCCCTCCACTTT
clone_size: -; cdr3_length: 13; d_call: -; j_call: TRBJ2-2; v_call: TRBV30; cdr3_aa: CAWQTVNTGELFF; cdr3_nt: TGTGCCTGGCAGACAGTCAACACCGGGGAGCTGTTTTTT
clone_size: -; cdr3_length: 15; d_call: -; j_call: TRBJ1-3; v_call: TRBV6-1; cdr3_aa: CASSEGGYSGNTIYF; cdr3_nt: TGTGCCAGCAGCGAAGGAGGCTACTCTGGAAACACCATATATTTT
clone_size: -; cdr3_length: 14; d_call: -; j_call: TRBJ1-2; v_call: TRBV5-1; cdr3_aa: CASSLAGGDYGYTF; cdr3_nt: TGCGCCAGCAGCTTGGCCGGGGGGGACTATGGCTACACCTTC
clone_size: -; cdr3_length: 14; d_call: TRBD2; j_call: TRBJ2-5; v_call: TRBV11-2; cdr3_aa: CASTNLAAQETQYF; cdr3_nt: TGTGCCAGCACCAATCTAGCGGCACAAGAGACCCAGTACTTC
clone_size: once; cdr3_length: 14; d_call: -; j_call: TRBJ2-3; v_call: TRBV5-1; cdr3_aa: CASSHRDSTDTQYF; cdr3_nt: TGCGCCAGCAGCCACAGGGATAGCACAGATACGCAGTATTTT
clone_size: -; cdr3_length: 15; d_call: -; j_call: TRBJ1-3; v_call: TRBV6-5; cdr3_aa: CASSYSGRGKNTIYF; cdr3_nt: TGTGCCAGCAGTTACTCGGGTAGGGGGAAAAACACCATATATTTT
clone_size: -; cdr3_length: 15; d_call: -; j_call: TRBJ2-7; v_call: TRBV30; cdr3_aa: CAWSVSGYSSYEQYF; cdr3_nt: TGTGCCTGGAGTGTATCGGGGTACAGCTCCTACGAGCAGTACTTC
clone_size: -; cdr3_length: 18; d_call: TRBD2; j_call: TRBJ2-1; v_call: TRBV24-1; cdr3_aa: CATSGEPNPSGSYNEQFF; cdr3_nt: TGTGCCACCAGTGGCGAACCAAACCCTAGCGGGTCCTACAATGAGCAGTTCTTC
clone_size: -; cdr3_length: 16; d_call: -; j_call: TRBJ1-6; v_call: TRBV6-1; cdr3_aa: CASSKAPGYSNSPLHF; cdr3_nt: TGTGCCAGCAGTAAAGCCCCGGGATATAGCAATTCACCCCTCCACTTT
clone_size: -; cdr3_length: 14; d_call: -; j_call: TRBJ1-2; v_call: TRBV27; cdr3_aa: CASSSGGRLFGYTF; cdr3_nt: TGTGCCAGCAGTTCGGGAGGACGGCTATTTGGCTACACCTTC
clone_size: -; cdr3_length: 14; d_call: -; j_call: TRBJ2-1; v_call: TRBV10-3; cdr3_aa: CATRGGEAYNEQFF; cdr3_nt: TGTGCCACCCGAGGAGGGGAGGCCTACAATGAGCAGTTCTTC
clone_size: few; cdr3_length: 17; d_call: TRBD2; j_call: TRBJ2-1; v_call: TRBV11-2; cdr3_aa: CASSFRTSGGASNEQFF; cdr3_nt: TGTGCCAGCAGCTTCCGGACTAGCGGGGGGGCTAGCAATGAGCAGTTCTTC
clone_size: -; cdr3_length: 18; d_call: -; j_call: TRBJ2-3; v_call: TRBV4-1; cdr3_aa: CASSQQTLTGVGTDTQYF; cdr3_nt: TGCGCCAGCAGCCAACAAACCCTTACGGGAGTCGGCACAGATACGCAGTATTTT
clone_size: -; cdr3_length: 13; d_call: TRBD1; j_call: TRBJ1-2; v_call: TRBV19; cdr3_aa: CASRDRESYGYTF; cdr3_nt: TGTGCCAGTAGAGACAGGGAATCCTATGGCTACACCTTC
clone_size: -; cdr3_length: 13; d_call: -; j_call: TRBJ2-1; v_call: TRBV9; cdr3_aa: CASSVGGDNEQFF; cdr3_nt: TGTGCCAGCAGCGTAGGCGGGGACAATGAGCAGTTCTTC
clone_size: -; cdr3_length: 14; d_call: -; j_call: TRBJ2-4; v_call: TRBV5-6; cdr3_aa: CASSLRRSQNIQYF; cdr3_nt: TGTGCCAGCAGCTTGAGGCGGAGTCAAAACATTCAGTACTTC
clone_size: -; cdr3_length: 13; d_call: TRBD1; j_call: TRBJ2-3; v_call: TRBV11-2; cdr3_aa: CASSMTGPDTQYF; cdr3_nt: TGTGCCAGCAGCATGACAGGGCCAGATACGCAGTATTTT
clone_size: once; cdr3_length: 14; d_call: -; j_call: TRBJ1-1; v_call: TRBV5-4; cdr3_aa: CASSLASGNTEAFF; cdr3_nt: TGTGCCAGCAGCTTAGCTTCAGGGAACACTGAAGCTTTCTTT
clone_size: -; cdr3_length: 13; d_call: -; j_call: TRBJ1-1; v_call: TRBV30; cdr3_aa: CAWSVGADDQAFF; cdr3_nt: TGTGCCTGGAGTGTGGGGGCGGACGATCAGGCTTTCTTT
clone_size: -; cdr3_length: 12; d_call: -; j_call: TRBJ2-7; v_call: TRBV2; cdr3_aa: CASSEHRREQYF; cdr3_nt: TGTGCCAGCAGTGAACATCGGAGAGAGCAGTACTTC
clone_size: once; cdr3_length: 14; d_call: TRBD1; j_call: TRBJ1-1; v_call: TRBV5-1; cdr3_aa: CASSFGQGFPEAFF; cdr3_nt: TGCGCCAGCAGCTTCGGACAGGGTTTCCCTGAAGCTTTCTTT
clone_size: -; cdr3_length: 16; d_call: -; j_call: TRBJ2-2; v_call: TRBV5-8; cdr3_aa: CASSLRRALNTGELFF; cdr3_nt: TGTGCCAGCAGCTTGCGGCGGGCCTTGAACACCGGGGAGCTGTTTTTT
clone_size: -; cdr3_length: 11; d_call: -; j_call: TRBJ2-1; v_call: TRBV20-1; cdr3_aa: CSATIGNEQFF; cdr3_nt: TGCAGTGCTACCATCGGGAATGAGCAGTTCTTC
clone_size: -; cdr3_length: 14; d_call: TRBD1; j_call: TRBJ2-3; v_call: TRBV24-1; cdr3_aa: CATNTGGLADTQYF; cdr3_nt: TGTGCCACCAATACAGGGGGCCTGGCAGATACGCAGTATTTT
clone_size: -; cdr3_length: 15; d_call: -; j_call: TRBJ1-2; v_call: TRBV5-1; cdr3_aa: CASSLGGAGNYGYTF; cdr3_nt: TGCGCCAGCAGCTTGGGAGGCGCTGGGAACTATGGCTACACCTTC
clone_size: -; cdr3_length: 15; d_call: TRBD1; j_call: TRBJ1-1; v_call: TRBV7-9; cdr3_aa: CASSIGTAMNTEAFF; cdr3_nt: TGTGCCAGCAGCATAGGGACAGCTATGAACACTGAAGCTTTCTTT
clone_size: -; cdr3_length: 15; d_call: TRBD1; j_call: TRBJ1-2; v_call: TRBV11-2; cdr3_aa: CASRGYTGTGVGYTF; cdr3_nt: TGTGCCAGCAGAGGTTATACCGGGACAGGGGTTGGCTACACCTTC
clone_size: -; cdr3_length: 14; d_call: TRBD1; j_call: TRBJ1-4; v_call: TRBV27; cdr3_aa: CASSFKGAPEKLFF; cdr3_nt: TGTGCCAGCAGTTTTAAGGGGGCGCCTGAAAAACTGTTTTTT
clone_size: -; cdr3_length: 13; d_call: TRBD1; j_call: TRBJ1-2; v_call: TRBV30; cdr3_aa: CAWSVSTGDGYTF; cdr3_nt: TGTGCCTGGAGTGTATCGACAGGGGACGGCTACACCTTC
clone_size: -; cdr3_length: 13; d_call: -; j_call: TRBJ2-3; v_call: TRBV7-9; cdr3_aa: CASSLIGGDTQYF; cdr3_nt: TGTGCCAGCAGCTTAATAGGGGGAGATACGCAGTATTTT